This entry lists 25 T cell receptor beta chains sequenced from one sample in a study of CXCR3-negative and CXCR3-positive naive CD8 T cells. The authors made the TRB cDNA libraries by 5' RACE using UMI labels. After re-calling the 5' RACE reads, TCRdb lists one entry per CDR3 protein, DNA absent. With approximately 58,000 distinct CDR3 sequences in the sample, the ten largest clones hold about 0.4%. Sequenced input: naive CXCR3- CD8+ T cells from blood. Subset indicated: CD45RO-CCR7+CD27+CD95- naive CD8+ T cells lacking CXCR3 (TNR3-). Receptor source: a human donor in good health. Some clones in this sample may be carry-over from other donors' samples.

The rearrangement links TRBV29-1 to TRBJ1-1; the D call from TCRdb, TRBD1, cannot be confirmed without DNA. This CDR3 has 12 amino acids. The germline CDR1 and CDR2 sequences are SQVTM and ANQGSEA. CDR3 in amino acids: CSIQGDGAEAFF.

This sequence joins TRBV27 and TRBJ2-7; the D gene TCRdb calls, TRBD2, cannot be checked with no DNA. The CDR3 is 13 amino acids. Germline CDR1 MNHEY, CDR2 SMNVEV (reference sequence). The chain's CDR3 is CASSPGEGYEQYF.

The chain carries TRBV10-3 and TRBJ2-1. In germline, CDR1 is ENHRY, CDR2 SYGVKD. This CDR3 has 15 amino acids. The CDR3 region is CAISEAGTPSNEQFF.

The chain recombines TRBV20-1 with TRBJ1-2; no DNA is available, so the TRBD1 call from TCRdb remains unchecked. Germline V gives CDR1 DFQATT, CDR2 SNEGSKA (reference sequence). CDR3 length equals 11 residues. CDR3 amino acids: CSAGGAGTVPF.

The V gene is TRBV7-9, the J gene TRBJ2-1; the TCRdb call, TRBD2, lacks DNA for checking. This CDR3 contains 17 residues. Germline lookup yields CDR1 SEHNR and CDR2 FQNEAQ (reference sequence). The CDR3 protein is CASSSAPRGGGDDEQFF.

The rearrangement uses TRBV6-6 and TRBJ2-1; TCRdb indicates TRBD1, and absent DNA this call remains unverified. The germline CDR1 and CDR2 sequences are MNHNY and SVGAGI (reference sequence). The CDR3 covers 11 residues. CDR3 amino acids: CATRGGQGEFF.

This chain uses TRBV7-2 with TRBJ2-6; TCRdb outputs TRBD1, but without DNA this stays unchecked. This CDR3 is 16 amino acids long. Per the germline V gene, CDR1 is SGHTA and CDR2 is FQGNSA. The CDR3 sequence: CASSLGAGSGANVLTF.

This chain uses TRBV29-1 with TRBJ2-2; TCRdb indicates TRBD1, and absent DNA this call remains unverified. This CDR3 contains 14 residues. Germline V lookup: CDR1 SQVTM, CDR2 ANQGSEA. CDR3 amino acids: CSVSGTENTAELFF.

The chain uses TRBV7-6 and TRBJ2-2; TCRdb selects TRBD1, and the lack of DNA leaves this call unchecked. CDR3 length: 18 amino acids. Germline values: CDR1 SGHVS, CDR2 FNYEAQ. The chain's CDR3 is CASSLVATGGRDTGELFF. Filled out from reference TRBV7-6 and TRBJ2-2, the complete variable domain reads GAGVSQSPRYKVTKRGQDVALRCDPISGHVSLYWYRQALGQGPEFLTYFNYEAQQDKSGLPNDRFSAERPEGSISTLTIQRTEQRDSAMYRCASSLVATGGRDTGELFFGEGSRLTVL.

The chain is built from TRBV7-2 and TRBJ1-2. CDR3 length: 15 residues. Germline V CDR1 and CDR2: SGHTA, FQGNSA. The CDR3 reads CASSLVLRGNYGYTF.

The CDR3 loop reads CASSPAGALYF. The V call is TRBV12-3 or TRBV12-4, the J call TRBJ2-3; TCRdb indicates TRBD2, and absent DNA this call remains unverified. The CDR3 is made up of 11 amino acids.

V is TRBV30 and J is TRBJ2-7. The germline V gene encodes CDR1 GTSNPN and CDR2 SVGIG (reference sequence). CDR3 length: 15 amino acids. Here the CDR3 reads CAWSDDPESPYEQYF.

The rearrangement uses TRBV15 and TRBJ2-1; the TCRdb call, TRBD1, lacks DNA for checking. CDR3 length: 16 residues. From germline, CDR1 is LNHNV and CDR2 YYDKDF (reference sequence). The CDR3 sequence: CATLREGGSSYNEQFF.

V gene TRBV28 combines with J gene TRBJ2-1; TCRdb lists TRBD1, though no DNA is available to test this call. This CDR3 is 15 amino acids long. The germline V gene encodes CDR1 MDHEN and CDR2 SYDVKM. CDR3 amino acids: CASTLTGGIYNEQFF.

This chain uses TRBV11-2 with TRBJ2-1; the TCRdb call, TRBD1, lacks DNA for checking. This CDR3 region has 16 residues. Germline-derived CDR1 and CDR2 are SGHAT and FQNNGV. The CDR3: CASSPGQGGWRNEQFF.

This chain connects TRBV6-2 or TRBV6-3 to TRBJ2-7. The CDR3 has 13 amino acids. The germline V gene has CDR1 MNHEY and CDR2 SVGEGT. This chain's CDR3 is CASDDRASYEQYF.

The chain combines TRBV5-4 with TRBJ2-5; the TCRdb D gene call, TRBD2, has no DNA to confirm it. The CDR3 is 14 amino acids. Germline loops: CDR1 SGHNT, CDR2 YYREEE (reference sequence). CDR3 loop: CASSGGDFQETQYF.

The rearrangement links TRBV7-8 to TRBJ2-1; TCRdb designates TRBD2, a call that cannot be tested without DNA. Germline V gene lookup returns CDR1 SGHVS and CDR2 FQNEAQ. This CDR3 has 15 residues. CDR3 residues: CASSLVAGGYNEQFF.

The V call is TRBV29-1, the J call TRBJ2-7; TCRdb outputs TRBD1, but without DNA this stays unchecked. CDR1 and CDR2 from the germline V gene are SQVTM and ANQGSEA. The length of the CDR3 is 13 residues. The CDR3 sequence: CSVETGGSDEQYF.

The chain has TRBV2 and TRBJ2-3; TCRdb's assignment of TRBD2 cannot be checked, as there is no DNA. The CDR3 length is 15 residues. CDR1 and CDR2 from the germline V gene are SNHLY and FYNNEI. This CDR3 is CASSEWSGGTDTQYF.

This sequence joins TRBV11-2 and TRBJ2-7. The CDR3 is 14 residues long. Per germline, CDR1 SGHAT and CDR2 FQNNGV. The CDR3 region is CASSLVAASYEQYF.

V is TRBV7-2 and J is TRBJ1-3; TCRdb names TRBD1, which stays unverified in the absence of DNA. Germline V gives CDR1 SGHTA, CDR2 FQGNSA. CDR3 length equals 16 residues. CDR3 in amino acids: CASSLDPTGHGNTIYF.

The J gene is TRBJ2-1, the V gene TRBV7-9; the TCRdb D gene call, TRBD1, has no DNA to confirm it. The CDR3 contains 13 residues. Germline V gene lookup returns CDR1 SEHNR and CDR2 FQNEAQ (reference sequence). The CDR3 loop is CASSLEGGGEWFF.

The J gene is TRBJ2-1, the V gene TRBV27; TCRdb lists TRBD1, though no DNA is available to test this call. This CDR3 has 14 amino acids. Germline V CDR1 and CDR2: MNHEY, SMNVEV (reference sequence). The CDR3 protein is CASSWGGQVNEQFF.

The chain joins TRBV4-3 to TRBJ1-4; TCRdb's D gene call, TRBD1, goes unchecked for lack of DNA. Germline CDR1 and CDR2: LGHNA and YSLEER. The CDR3 has 16 residues. CDR3 amino acids: CASSVNRGATNEKLFF.